This T cell receptor beta chain is drawn from a study of PD-L1 blockade in urothelial cancer. Study-wide context: Analysis of the blood was performed 3 weeks (second dose) and 6 weeks after treatment start. The study, taken as a whole, reports: A below-median TCR clonality in blood before treatment predicted better survival.

This clone was seen once. What it binds is unknown. CDR3 length equals 13 residues. CDR1 and CDR2 (germline): SGHRS, YFSETQ. Unmatched junction bases numbered 5, after V lost 4 bases and J lost 6 bases. The time point: pretreatment peripheral blood. Assay used: immunoSEQ multiplex PCR; TCRdb lists only in-frame clones, some missing. The table includes around 60,000 clones, 81% detected once. The chain combines TRBV5-1 with TRBJ1-2, with 8 bases aligning to TRBD1. The specimen was PBMCs, collected around atezolizumab (anti-PD-L1) treatment. The origin of this receptor is a man aged 70-80 years with urothelial cancer. The CDR3 nucleotides are TGCGCCAGCAGCAGAGCGACAGGGGATGGCTACACCTTC. Encoded protein: CASSRATGDGYTF.